This T cell receptor beta chain was found in a study of cytotoxic CD8 clonotypes in ibrutinib-treated CLL. Notes on the study in general: On treatment, the uncommon public clonotypes contracted or remained stable.

Genomic DNA (roughly 1.9 micrograms) was obtained from cryopreserved PBMCs for construction of TCR beta libraries. Note on this clone: The antigen remains undetermined.

This table comes from immunoSEQ multiplex PCR, and its TCRdb copy is limited to in-frame clones, with some not included. The sample yields approximately 280,000 clones, roughly three quarters seen once. This TCR was sampled from a human donor with chronic lymphocytic leukemia. Sequencing used PBMCs, obtained at disease progression, from a patient treated with ibrutinib.

This CDR3 reads CASSPGAGTAKNIQYF. CDR3 DNA sequence: TGTGCCAGCAGCCCGGGCGCAGGGACAGCCAAAAACATTCAGTACTTC. The gene calls are TRBV7-9 and TRBJ2-4, with D perhaps TRBD1 or TRBD2 (5 bases each). Germline lookup yields CDR1 SEHNR and CDR2 FQNEAQ (reference sequence). The CDR3 has 16 residues. V lost 5 bases and J 0 bases, leaving 14 bases between the germline ends. The full variable domain, completed using reference TRBV7-9 and TRBJ2-4, is DTGVSQNPRHKITKRGQNVTFRCDPISEHNRLYWYRQTLGQGPEFLTYFQNEAQLEKSRLLSDRFSAERPKGSFSTLEIQRTEQGDSAMYLCASSPGAGTAKNIQYFGAGTRLSVL.